This TCR beta chain is drawn from a study of CD8+ T cells in alopecia areata (dated by TCRdb to between 2017 and 2018). Describing the broader study: To study T cell clonal expansion in alopecia areata, the researchers applied high-throughput TCRbeta sequencing to both the C3H/HeJ mouse model and human patients. RNA was extracted with the PAXgene miRNA kit for fixed scalp, the miRNeasy kit for PBMCs, and the RNeasy kit for mouse skin. Scalp tissue and sorted CD4+ and CD8+ peripheral blood T cells from patchy and totalis/universalis alopecia areata patients and from healthy controls were covered by human TCRbeta sequencing. TCRbeta CDR3 regions were amplified by immunoSEQ multiplex PCR with 35 Vbeta forward and 13 Jbeta reverse primers. Clonality in the scalp was compared among normal scalp (n=4), patchy alopecia areata scalp (n=8), and alopecia totalis/universalis scalp (n=8). The study at large found these results: Lesional scalp, especially in alopecia totalis/universalis, showed higher clonality and more expanded CD8+ clones than normal scalp, suggesting antigenic drive. Resident alphabeta T cells in normal human skin are also sequenced, complicating scalp TCR repertoire analysis, unlike mouse skin dominated by gammadelta T cells. TCR sequences shared between patients were less clear than in mice, possibly partly because of HLA diversity in the patient population.

A remark on this clone: The specificity of this receptor is unknown. No quality values exist for individual bases; no much larger clone is one base distant.

Looking up the germline V gene yields CDR1 SQVTM and CDR2 ANQGSEA. The CDR3 covers 14 residues, taking in both the cysteine and the phenylalanine. Only CDR3 DNA is held: 42 bases, read in frame from base 1. The V end loses 7 bases and the J end loses 5 bases, and a stretch of 20 bases separates them. Libraries were constructed by the immunoSEQ multiplex PCR assay. RNA was extracted from all samples and reverse transcribed into cDNA as template for TCR sequencing. First-strand cDNA was synthesized using SuperScript III with a 2:1 mix of oligo-dT and random hexamers. Amplification bias was assessed with a synthetic immune receptor repertoire, and residual bias was removed computationally. From the authors' description of their analysis: Raw reads were preprocessed for error removal, and CDR3 was defined according to IMGT conventions as running from the conserved cysteine to phenylalanine. To get clonality, Shannon entropy was normalized by log2 of the number of productive unique TCRs and the result was subtracted from 1. CD4 or CD8 identity of scalp clones was inferred by cross-referencing scalp TCRbeta sequences with sorted blood CD4 and CD8 repertoires. The clones in this table, taken by TCRdb from immuneACCESS, are in-frame only. Not every clone is retained; where verified, under half of the shortfall comes from an unresolved V gene, and the cause of the rest is unknown. From that table come the V and J calls and clone size; the DNA was used to work out D and trimming. The sample records 50,000 to 70,000 clones, 44% of which are singletons. The ten largest clones represent roughly half of the sample.

Lesional scalp punch biopsies and peripheral blood were obtained from alopecia areata patients. PBMCs were separated by density centrifugation and stained for CD3, CD4 and CD8, after which CD4+ and CD8+ T cells were sorted on a FACSAria. Alopecia areata patients who were not treated were recruited through a multicenter biomarker study. Blood CD8+ T cells from a handful of biomarker-study patients were further sorted into NKG2D-low and NKG2D-high fractions. The sequencing sample was made of NKG2D-low CD8+ T cells sorted from blood. What the cell subset or site label conveys for this sample: sorted CD8+ NKG2D-low blood T cells. The source of this sequence is a human donor with alopecia areata. The chain uses TRBV29-1 and TRBJ2-5; D gene: possibly TRBD1, on 5 matching bases. The bases read TGCAGCGGTGGCCGATTAGGCGCAGGGGAGACCCAGTACTTC. This is translated as CSGGRLGAGETQYF.